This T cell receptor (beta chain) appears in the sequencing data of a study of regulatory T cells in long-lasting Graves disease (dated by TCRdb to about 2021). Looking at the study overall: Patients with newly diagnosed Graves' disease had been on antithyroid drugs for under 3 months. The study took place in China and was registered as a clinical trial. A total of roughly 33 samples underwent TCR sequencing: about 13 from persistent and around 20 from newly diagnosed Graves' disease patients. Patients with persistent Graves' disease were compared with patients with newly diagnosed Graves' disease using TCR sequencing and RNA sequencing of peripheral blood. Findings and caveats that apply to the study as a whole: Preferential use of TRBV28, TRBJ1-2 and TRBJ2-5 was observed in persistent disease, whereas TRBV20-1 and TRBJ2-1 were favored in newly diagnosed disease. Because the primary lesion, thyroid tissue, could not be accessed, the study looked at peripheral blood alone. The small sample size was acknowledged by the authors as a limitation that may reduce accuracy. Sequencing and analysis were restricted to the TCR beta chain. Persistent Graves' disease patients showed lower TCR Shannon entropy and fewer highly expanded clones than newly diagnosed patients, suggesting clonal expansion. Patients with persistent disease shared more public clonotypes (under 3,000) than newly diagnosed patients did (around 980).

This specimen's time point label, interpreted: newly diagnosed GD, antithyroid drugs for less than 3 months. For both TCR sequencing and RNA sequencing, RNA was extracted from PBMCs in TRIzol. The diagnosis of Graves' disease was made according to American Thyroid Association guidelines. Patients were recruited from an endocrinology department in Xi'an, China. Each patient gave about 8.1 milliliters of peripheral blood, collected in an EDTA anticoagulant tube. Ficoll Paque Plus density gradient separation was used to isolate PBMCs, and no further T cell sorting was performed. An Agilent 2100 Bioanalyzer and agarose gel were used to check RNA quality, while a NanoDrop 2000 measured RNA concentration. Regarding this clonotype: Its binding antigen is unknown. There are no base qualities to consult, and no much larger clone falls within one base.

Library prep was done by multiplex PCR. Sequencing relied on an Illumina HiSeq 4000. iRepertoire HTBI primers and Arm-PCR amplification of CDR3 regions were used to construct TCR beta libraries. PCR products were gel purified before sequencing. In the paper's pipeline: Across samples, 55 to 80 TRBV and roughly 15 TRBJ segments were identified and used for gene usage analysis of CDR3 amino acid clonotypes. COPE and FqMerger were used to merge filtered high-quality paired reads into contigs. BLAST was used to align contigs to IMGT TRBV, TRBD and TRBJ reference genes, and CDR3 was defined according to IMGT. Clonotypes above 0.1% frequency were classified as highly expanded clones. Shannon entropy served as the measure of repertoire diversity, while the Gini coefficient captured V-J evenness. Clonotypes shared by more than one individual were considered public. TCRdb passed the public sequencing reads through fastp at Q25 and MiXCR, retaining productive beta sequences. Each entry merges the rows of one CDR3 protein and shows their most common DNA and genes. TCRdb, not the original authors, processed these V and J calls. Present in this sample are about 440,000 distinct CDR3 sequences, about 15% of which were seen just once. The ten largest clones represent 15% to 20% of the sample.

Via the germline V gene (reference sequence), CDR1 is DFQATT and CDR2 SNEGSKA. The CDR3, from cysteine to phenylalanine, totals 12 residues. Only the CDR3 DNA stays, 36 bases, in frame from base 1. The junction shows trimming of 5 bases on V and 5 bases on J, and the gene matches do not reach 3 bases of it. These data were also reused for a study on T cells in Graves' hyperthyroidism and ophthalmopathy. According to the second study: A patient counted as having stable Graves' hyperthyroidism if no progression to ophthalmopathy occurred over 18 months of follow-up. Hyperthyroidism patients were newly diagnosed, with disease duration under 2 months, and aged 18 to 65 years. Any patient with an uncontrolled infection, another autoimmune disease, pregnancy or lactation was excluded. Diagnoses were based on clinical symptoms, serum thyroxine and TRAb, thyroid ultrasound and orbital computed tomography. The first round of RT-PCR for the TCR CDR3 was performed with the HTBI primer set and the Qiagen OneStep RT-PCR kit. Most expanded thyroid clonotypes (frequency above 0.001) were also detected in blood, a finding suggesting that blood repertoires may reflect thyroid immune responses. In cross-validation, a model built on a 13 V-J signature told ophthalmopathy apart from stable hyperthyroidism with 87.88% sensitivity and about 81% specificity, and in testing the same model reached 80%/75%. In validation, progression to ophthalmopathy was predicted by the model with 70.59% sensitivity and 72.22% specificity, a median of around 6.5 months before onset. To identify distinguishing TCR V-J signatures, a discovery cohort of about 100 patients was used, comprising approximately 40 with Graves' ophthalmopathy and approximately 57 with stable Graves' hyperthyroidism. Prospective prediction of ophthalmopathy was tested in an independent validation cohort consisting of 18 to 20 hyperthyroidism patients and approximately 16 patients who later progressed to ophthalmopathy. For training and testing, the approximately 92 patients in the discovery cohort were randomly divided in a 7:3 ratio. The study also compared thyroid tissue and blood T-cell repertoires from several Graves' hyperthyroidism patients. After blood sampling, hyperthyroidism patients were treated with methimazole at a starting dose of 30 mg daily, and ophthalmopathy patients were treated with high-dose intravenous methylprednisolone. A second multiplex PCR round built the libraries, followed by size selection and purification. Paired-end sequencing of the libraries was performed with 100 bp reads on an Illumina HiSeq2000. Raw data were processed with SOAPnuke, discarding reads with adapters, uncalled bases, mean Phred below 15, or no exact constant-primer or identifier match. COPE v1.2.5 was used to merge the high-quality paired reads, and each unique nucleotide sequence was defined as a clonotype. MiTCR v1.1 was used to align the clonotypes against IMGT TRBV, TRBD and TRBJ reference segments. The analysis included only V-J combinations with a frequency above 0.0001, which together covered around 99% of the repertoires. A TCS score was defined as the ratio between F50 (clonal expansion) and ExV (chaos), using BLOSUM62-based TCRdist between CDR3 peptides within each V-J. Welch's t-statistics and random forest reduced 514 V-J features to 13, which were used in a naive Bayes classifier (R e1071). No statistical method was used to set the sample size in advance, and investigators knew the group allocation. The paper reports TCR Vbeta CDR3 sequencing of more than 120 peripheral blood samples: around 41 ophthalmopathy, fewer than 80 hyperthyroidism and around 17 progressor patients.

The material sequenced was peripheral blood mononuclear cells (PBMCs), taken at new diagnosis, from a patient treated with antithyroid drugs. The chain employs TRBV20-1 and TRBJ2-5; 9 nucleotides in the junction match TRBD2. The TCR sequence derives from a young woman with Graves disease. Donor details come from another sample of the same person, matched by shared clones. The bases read TGCAGTGCTGGCGGGAGGGGGGAGACCCAGTACTTC. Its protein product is CSAGGRGETQYF.